This TCR beta chain was recorded in a study of T cells in Graves' hyperthyroidism and ophthalmopathy. Study results and limitations: Within blood appeared most thyroid clonotypes that had expanded above 0.001. Ophthalmopathy prediction by the model preceded onset by a median roughly 6 months.

V lost 6 bases to trimming and J lost 0 bases; unmatched junction nucleotides: 8. CDR3 length equals 16 residues. With a duration under 2 months, the hyperthyroidism was newly diagnosed in patients aged 18 to 65. The study left out patients who had uncontrolled infection, other autoimmune disease, pregnancy or lactation. At least ten counts were recorded for this clonotype. Its antigen is not identified. It was RNA transcripts that yielded the amplified TCR beta CDR3 regions. The HTBI set primed first-round TCR CDR3 RT-PCR. One entry per CDR3 protein, called by TCRdb with MiXCR from the multiplex PCR reads. The table has around 690,000 distinct CDR3 sequences, about 18% seen once; the top ten hold roughly 15%.

The sequenced sample consisted of blood. The receptor comes from a middle-aged man with Graves' hyperthyroidism. The chain couples TRBV12-3 or TRBV12-4 to TRBJ1-3; TRBD1 agrees at 7 bases. The CDR3 DNA is TGTGCCAGCAGCCTCCTTGCAGGGGGCTCTGGAAACACCATATATTTT. As protein: CASSLLAGGSGNTIYF.